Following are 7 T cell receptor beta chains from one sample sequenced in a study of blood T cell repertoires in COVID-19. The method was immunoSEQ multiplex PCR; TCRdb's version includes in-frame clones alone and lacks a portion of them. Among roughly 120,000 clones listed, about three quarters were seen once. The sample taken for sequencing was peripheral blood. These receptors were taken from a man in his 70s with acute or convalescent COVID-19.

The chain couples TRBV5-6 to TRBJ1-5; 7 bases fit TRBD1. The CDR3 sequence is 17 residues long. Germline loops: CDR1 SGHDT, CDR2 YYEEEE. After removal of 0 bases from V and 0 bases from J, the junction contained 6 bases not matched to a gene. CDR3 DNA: TGTGCCAGCAGCTTGGCGGGACAGCAATATAGCAATCAGCCCCAGCATTTT. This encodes CASSLAGQQYSNQPQHF.

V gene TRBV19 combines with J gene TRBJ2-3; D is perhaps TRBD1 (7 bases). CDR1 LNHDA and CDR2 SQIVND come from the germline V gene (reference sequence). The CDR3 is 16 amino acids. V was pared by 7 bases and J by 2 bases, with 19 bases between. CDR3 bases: TGTGCCAGTAAGGAGGGAAGGGGGCGATTCACAGATACGCAGTATTTT. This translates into CASKEGRGRFTDTQYF.

CDR3 in amino acids: CASSLAGQGDYGYTF. CDR3 coding DNA: TGTGCCAGCAGCTTAGCTGGACAGGGGGACTATGGCTACACCTTC. This sequence joins TRBV13 and TRBJ1-2, with TRBD1 matching 10 bases. The trim removed 1 base at V and 3 bases at J, leaving 2 bases unmatched. The CDR3 runs 15 residues. From germline, CDR1 is PRHDT and CDR2 FYEKMQ (reference sequence). The whole variable domain, filled in from reference TRBV13 and TRBJ1-2, reads AAGVIQSPRHLIKEKRETATLKCYPIPRHDTVYWYQQGPGQDPQFLISFYEKMQSDKGSIPDRFSAQQFSDYHSELNMSSLELGDSALYFCASSLAGQGDYGYTFGSGTRLTVV.

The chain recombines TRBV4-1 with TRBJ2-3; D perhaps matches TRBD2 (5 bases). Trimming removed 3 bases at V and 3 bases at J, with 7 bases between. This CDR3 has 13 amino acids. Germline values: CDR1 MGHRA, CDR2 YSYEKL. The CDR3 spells CASSHGGTDTQYF. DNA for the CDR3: TGCGCCAGCAGCCACGGCGGGACAGATACGCAGTATTTT.

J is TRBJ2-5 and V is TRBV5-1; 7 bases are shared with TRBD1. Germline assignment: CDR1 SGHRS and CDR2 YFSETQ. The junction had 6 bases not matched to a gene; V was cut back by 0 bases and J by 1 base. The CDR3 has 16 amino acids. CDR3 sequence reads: CASSLDGQALQETQYF. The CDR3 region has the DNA TGCGCCAGCAGCTTGGACGGACAGGCCCTCCAAGAGACCCAGTACTTC.

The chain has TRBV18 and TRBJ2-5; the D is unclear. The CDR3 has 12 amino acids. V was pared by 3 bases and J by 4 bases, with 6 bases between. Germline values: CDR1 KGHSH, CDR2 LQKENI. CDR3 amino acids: CASSPRGETQYF. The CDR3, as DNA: TGTGCCAGCTCACCCCGAGGAGAGACCCAGTACTTC.

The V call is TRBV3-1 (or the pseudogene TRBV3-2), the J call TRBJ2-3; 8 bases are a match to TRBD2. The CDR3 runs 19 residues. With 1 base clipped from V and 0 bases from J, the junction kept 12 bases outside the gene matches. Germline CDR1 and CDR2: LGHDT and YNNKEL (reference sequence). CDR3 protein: CASSQVWREELTSTDTQYF. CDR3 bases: TGTGCCAGCAGCCAAGTGTGGCGGGAGGAATTAACTAGCACAGATACGCAGTATTTT.